This T cell receptor (beta chain) was retrieved from a study of blood T cell repertoires in COVID-19. Background on the study: Whether acute or convalescent, the COVID-19 samples came from the United States, Italy and Spain.

The CDR3 is 16 amino acids. The V end was cut by 6 bases, the J end by 5 bases, with 20 bases between. Looked up from germline, CDR1 is LNHDA and CDR2 is SQIVND (reference sequence). Generated by immunoSEQ multiplex PCR, the TCRdb table keeps only in-frame clones and is missing some. The sample has around 260,000 clones, around 90% seen once. This rearrangement joins TRBV19 to TRBJ2-1, with D possibly matching TRBD1 (6 bases). The source material was peripheral blood. The source is an older woman with COVID-19, enrolled during active disease. The chain's CDR3 is CASSTPDRPGNNEQFF. CDR3 sequence (DNA): TGTGCCAGTAGCACCCCTGACAGGCCAGGGAACAATGAGCAGTTCTTC.